These T cell receptor beta chains were read from a single sample in a study of blood T cell repertoires in COVID-19. Assay: immunoSEQ multiplex PCR; the TCRdb copy retains only in-frame clones and omits some. The sample lists 150,000 to 200,000 clones, roughly 87% occurring once. The sample taken for sequencing was PBMCs or T cells enriched from blood (not recorded which). All receptors come from a human donor with acute COVID-19. The donor label of this sample is uncertain. The CDR3 runs from the conserved cysteine through the conserved F or W. A D gene is named only where the DNA matches it firmly. A row's size may be missing; if present it is once, few, many or a size class.

NA	TRBV6-5	many	TRBJ1-3	CASTLLGGSGNTIYF	TGTGCCAGCACCCTCCTAGGGGGATCGGGAAACACCATATATTTT
TRBD1	TRBV18	NA	TRBJ1-1	CASSPTGDTEAFF	TGTGCCAGCTCCCCGACAGGGGACACTGAAGCTTTCTTT
TRBD1	TRBV10-3	NA	TRBJ1-6	CAISGTGNSPLHF	TGTGCCATCAGTGGGACAGGGAATTCACCCCTCCACTTT
NA	TRBV6-5	NA	TRBJ1-6	CASSYSGGTLGSPLHF	TGTGCCAGCAGTTACTCGGGGGGTACCCTAGGTTCACCCCTCCACTTT
NA	TRBV21-1	NA	TRBJ1-1	CASSYGGGGLGTEAFF	TGTGCCAGCAGCTACGGCGGGGGTGGTTTGGGCACTGAAGCTTTCTTT
NA	TRBV12-5	NA	TRBJ1-4	CASGVWGGEKLFF	TGTGCTAGTGGGGTGTGGGGGGGTGAAAAACTGTTTTTT
TRBD2	TRBV2	NA	TRBJ2-5	CASKDRGGETQYF	TGTGCCAGCAAGGACCGCGGGGGGGAGACCCAGTACTTC
NA	TRBV5-6	NA	TRBJ1-2	CASSPGSRSYGYTF	TGTGCCAGCAGCCCGGGGTCTAGGAGCTATGGCTACACCTTC
NA	TRBV2	NA	TRBJ2-5	CASSEKEAQETQYF	TGTGCCAGCAGTGAAAAGGAGGCCCAAGAGACCCAGTACTTC
TRBD1	TRBV10-3	NA	TRBJ2-7	CAISEDRGDQYEQYF	TGTGCCATCAGTGAGGACAGGGGGGATCAGTACGAGCAGTACTTC
NA	TRBV30	NA	TRBJ1-1	CAWSTNGGEHTEAFF	TGTGCCTGGAGTACCAACGGGGGAGAGCACACTGAAGCTTTCTTT
NA	TRBV5-1	NA	TRBJ1-4	CASSSGATNEKLFF	TGCGCCAGCAGCTCGGGGGCAACTAATGAAAAACTGTTTTTT
NA	TRBV7-9	once	TRBJ2-3	CASSLGGLTDRDTQYF	TGTGCCAGCAGCTTAGGGGGACTTACCGACCGGGATACGCAGTATTTT
NA	TRBV29-1	once	TRBJ2-3	CSVRAGTLDTQYF	TGCAGCGTGAGAGCGGGTACGTTGGATACGCAGTATTTT
NA	TRBV18	NA	TRBJ1-6	CASSPPPGFDNSPLHF	TGTGCCAGCTCACCACCCCCAGGGTTTGATAATTCACCCCTCCACTTT
TRBD1	TRBV11-2	NA	TRBJ1-1	CASSLRQGDGSFF	TGTGCCAGCAGCTTACGGCAGGGGGATGGGTCTTTCTTT
TRBD1	TRBV30	NA	TRBJ2-2	CALKGQGASGELFF	TGTGCCCTAAAGGGGCAGGGGGCTTCCGGGGAGCTGTTTTTT
NA	TRBV25-1	few	TRBJ2-7	CASRGDSYEQYF	TGTGCCAGCAGAGGAGACTCCTACGAGCAGTACTTC
TRBD1	TRBV10-3	NA	TRBJ2-3	CAISPDRGRTDTQYF	TGTGCCATCAGCCCGGACAGGGGAAGGACAGATACGCAGTATTTT
TRBD1	TRBV4-2	NA	TRBJ2-5	CASSPTGGVMETQYF	TGTGCCAGCAGCCCGACAGGGGGCGTGATGGAGACCCAGTACTTC
NA	TRBV3-1/TRBV3-2	NA	TRBJ2-1	CASSQDPPGSSYNEQFF	TGTGCCAGCAGCCAAGATCCCCCGGGGAGCTCCTACAATGAGCAGTTCTTC
NA	TRBV3-1/TRBV3-2	many	TRBJ2-5	CASSLQGPQETQYF	TGTGCCAGCAGCTTACAGGGTCCCCAAGAGACCCAGTACTTC
NA	TRBV12-5	once	TRBJ2-5	CASGTRVHKYQETQYF	TGTGCTAGTGGAACCCGGGTCCACAAGTACCAAGAGACCCAGTACTTC
TRBD2	TRBV27	NA	TRBJ2-3	CASSLVSSGGADTQYF	TGTGCCAGCAGTTTAGTGTCTAGCGGGGGGGCAGATACGCAGTATTTT
NA	TRBV9	NA	TRBJ2-2	CASSLTGNTGELFF	TGTGCCAGCAGTTTGACAGGGAACACCGGGGAGCTGTTTTTT
NA	TRBV6-5	NA	TRBJ1-2	CASSYSRQQNYGYTF	TGTGCCAGCAGTTACTCGAGACAACAAAACTATGGCTACACCTTC
NA	TRBV5-8	NA	TRBJ1-2	CASSLNLGDYGYTF	TGTGCCAGCAGCTTGAATTTAGGGGACTATGGCTACACCTTC
NA	TRBV2	NA	TRBJ2-3	CASSGTSTDTQYF	TGTGCCAGCAGTGGAACTAGCACAGATACGCAGTATTTT
NA	TRBV7-2	NA	TRBJ2-7	CASSLEPGRTYEQYF	TGTGCCAGCAGCTTAGAGCCAGGGCGGACGTACGAGCAGTACTTC
TRBD1	TRBV25-1	NA	TRBJ1-1	CASSDSGTGNTEAFF	TGTGCCAGCAGTGATTCCGGGACAGGCAACACTGAAGCTTTCTTT
TRBD1	TRBV5-5	once	TRBJ1-5	CASSFWEPGQGFRPQHF	TGTGCCAGCAGCTTTTGGGAGCCGGGACAGGGGTTTAGGCCCCAGCATTTT
TRBD2	TRBV6-1	few	TRBJ2-7	CASSEQPGLDLYEQYF	TGTGCCAGCAGTGAGCAACCGGGACTAGACCTCTACGAGCAGTACTTC
NA	TRBV7-2	NA	TRBJ2-7	CASSQGGPGGEQYF	TGTGCCAGCAGCCAGGGGGGCCCCGGGGGCGAGCAGTACTTC
NA	TRBV5-1	once	TRBJ2-2	CASSPLRENTGELFF	TGCGCCAGCAGCCCCTTGAGGGAGAACACCGGGGAGCTGTTTTTT
TRBD2	TRBV7-3	NA	TRBJ2-1	CASSFLAGYNNEQFF	TGTGCCAGCAGCTTTCTAGCGGGGTATAACAATGAGCAGTTCTTC
NA	TRBV18	NA	TRBJ2-1	CASSPPGGGRPNEQFF	TGTGCCAGCTCACCACCGGGCGGAGGAAGACCCAATGAGCAGTTCTTC
TRBD2	TRBV2	NA	TRBJ2-7	CASSEGLAGPSGEQYF	TGTGCCAGCAGTGAGGGGCTAGCGGGCCCCTCGGGCGAGCAGTACTTC
TRBD1	TRBV29-1	once	TRBJ1-2	CSVIQGAPYGYTF	TGCAGCGTTATACAGGGGGCCCCCTATGGCTACACCTTC
TRBD2	TRBV11-2	few	TRBJ2-1	CASSPRTSGGASYNEQFF	TGTGCCAGCAGCCCAAGGACTAGCGGGGGGGCCTCCTACAATGAGCAGTTCTTC
NA	TRBV7-8	NA	TRBJ1-1	CASSAPRARGTEAFF	TGTGCCAGCAGCGCACCAAGAGCTCGGGGGACTGAAGCTTTCTTT
NA	TRBV4-1	NA	TRBJ1-2	CASSQDWAEGDYGYTF	TGCGCCAGCAGCCAAGATTGGGCAGAAGGGGACTATGGCTACACCTTC
TRBD2	TRBV9	NA	TRBJ2-5	CASSVASAGGPQETQYF	TGTGCCAGCAGCGTAGCTTCGGCGGGGGGACCTCAAGAGACCCAGTACTTC
NA	TRBV19	NA	TRBJ1-6	CASSRGGDNSPLHF	TGTGCCAGTAGCCGAGGGGGGGACAATTCACCCCTCCACTTT
TRBD2	TRBV5-1	NA	TRBJ2-3	CASSPYSGGSTDTQYF	TGCGCCAGCAGCCCTTATAGCGGGGGTAGCACAGATACGCAGTATTTT
NA	TRBV6-5	NA	TRBJ2-1	CASSYSFGSDNEQFF	TGTGCCAGCAGTTACTCATTCGGGTCCGACAATGAGCAGTTCTTC
NA	TRBV9	NA	TRBJ2-5	CASSSRGQETQYF	TGTGCCAGCAGCTCGCGAGGGCAAGAGACCCAGTACTTC